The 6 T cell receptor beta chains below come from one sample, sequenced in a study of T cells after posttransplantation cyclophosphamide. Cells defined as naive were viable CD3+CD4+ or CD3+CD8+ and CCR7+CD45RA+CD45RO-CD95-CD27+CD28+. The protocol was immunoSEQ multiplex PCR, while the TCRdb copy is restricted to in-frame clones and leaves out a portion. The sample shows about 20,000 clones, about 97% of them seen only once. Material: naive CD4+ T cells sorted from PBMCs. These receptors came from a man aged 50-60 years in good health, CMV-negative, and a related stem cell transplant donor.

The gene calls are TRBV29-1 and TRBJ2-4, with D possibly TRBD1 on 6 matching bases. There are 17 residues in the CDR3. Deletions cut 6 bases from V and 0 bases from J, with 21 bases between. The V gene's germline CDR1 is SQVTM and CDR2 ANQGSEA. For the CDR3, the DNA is TGCAGCGTCAGGGGCGAAGCAACTAATATAGCCAAAAACATTCAGTACTTC. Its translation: CSVRGEATNIAKNIQYF.

The DNA for the CDR3 is TGTGCCTGGTCAGGGGGCGTAGGAAACACCATATATTTT. It is translated as CAWSGGVGNTIYF. The V gene is TRBV30, the J gene TRBJ1-3; 8 bases align to TRBD1. CDR1 is GTSNPN and CDR2 is SVGIG in the germline V gene (reference sequence). J was trimmed by 4 bases and V by 5 bases; bases with no gene match: 4. The CDR3 has 13 amino acids.

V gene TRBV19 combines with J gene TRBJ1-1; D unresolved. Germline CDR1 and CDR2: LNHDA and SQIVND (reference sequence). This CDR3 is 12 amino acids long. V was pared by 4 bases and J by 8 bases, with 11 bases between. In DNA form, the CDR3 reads TGTGCCAGTAGTAGACCCGGAGGGGAAGCTTTCTTT. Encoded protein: CASSRPGGEAFF.

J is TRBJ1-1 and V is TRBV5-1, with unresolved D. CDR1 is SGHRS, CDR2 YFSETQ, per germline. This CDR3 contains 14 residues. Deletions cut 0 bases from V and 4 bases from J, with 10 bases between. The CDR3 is CASSLAGGITEAFF. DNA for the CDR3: TGCGCCAGCAGCTTGGCTGGCGGGATCACTGAAGCTTTCTTT.

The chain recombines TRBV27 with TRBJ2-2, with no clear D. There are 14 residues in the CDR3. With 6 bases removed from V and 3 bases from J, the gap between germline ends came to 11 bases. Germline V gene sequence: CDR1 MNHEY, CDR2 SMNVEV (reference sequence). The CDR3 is CASRNFMDTGELFF. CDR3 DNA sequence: TGTGCCAGCAGGAACTTTATGGACACCGGGGAGCTGTTTTTT.

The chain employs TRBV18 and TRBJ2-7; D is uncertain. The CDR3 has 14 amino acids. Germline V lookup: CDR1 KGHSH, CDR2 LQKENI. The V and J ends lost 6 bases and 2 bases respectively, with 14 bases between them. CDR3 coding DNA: TGTGCCAGCTCCCCCCCCTCCCTAACCTACGAGCAGTACTTC. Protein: CASSPPSLTYEQYF.